A selection of T cell receptor beta chains follows, all from one sample in a study of CD8 T cells in Susac syndrome. TCRdb ran MiXCR on the immunoSEQ multiplex PCR reads and lists one entry per CDR3 protein. In the table there are 70,000 to 95,000 distinct CDR3 sequences, approximately 93% of which are singletons. The sample taken for sequencing was CD8+ T cells from PBMCs. The receptors derive from a human donor with Susac syndrome. CDR3s leave out the opening cysteine and the closing phenylalanine or tryptophan.

V gene	J gene	CDR3 length	CDR3 protein
TRBV6-1	TRBJ1-3	12	ASSPMTSGNTIY
TRBV30	TRBJ2-5	9	AWSYQETQY
TRBV7-8	TRBJ1-1	12	ASSAGRANTEAF
TRBV2	TRBJ1-6	12	ASKEDSTGSPLH
TRBV7-9	TRBJ2-7	13	ASSAFRAQIYEQY
TRBV30	TRBJ2-7	12	AWRRRESSYEQY
TRBV23-1	TRBJ1-6	13	ASSHGQGNNSPLH
TRBV9	TRBJ2-7	12	ASSGGLAGHEQY
TRBV20-1	TRBJ2-3	12	SARTGLSTDTQY
TRBV7-9	TRBJ2-7	11	ASSLAGIFEQY
TRBV20-1	TRBJ1-2	10	SARGYNYGYT
TRBV7-8	TRBJ2-1	10	ASKSNSNEQF
TRBV7-9	TRBJ2-1	14	ASSFPSGSSYNEQF
TRBV7-3	TRBJ2-1	12	ASTAGGSYNEQF
TRBV11-1	TRBJ1-2	12	ASSYPGQPWGYT
TRBV9	TRBJ2-1	12	ASSPRSPYNEQF
TRBV5-4	TRBJ2-7	13	ASSPGLAETYEQY
TRBV19	TRBJ2-1	13	ASSNRDLRYNEQF
TRBV29-1	TRBJ1-1	11	SGYRGEGPEAF
TRBV12-3/TRBV12-4	TRBJ2-1	13	ASRPGLAGYNEQF
TRBV6-1	TRBJ2-7	11	ASSDGRDYEQY
TRBV5-6	TRBJ2-7	13	ASSLWFSGGYEQY
TRBV20-1	TRBJ1-4	14	SARDSTAEMNEKLF
TRBV7-9	TRBJ2-7	12	ASSLAESSYEQY
TRBV27	TRBJ2-6	12	ASSHSSGANVLT
TRBV5-4	TRBJ2-1	10	ASSSDWNEQF